This is a list of T cell receptor beta chains from one sample in a study of T cell responses to AZD1222 COVID-19 vaccine. Here immunoSEQ multiplex PCR was the method, and the copy in TCRdb shows in-frame clones only, minus some. The data show approximately 120,000 clones, 80% to 90% seen once. Source: peripheral blood, taken on day 0 of AZD1222 vaccination. Source of these receptors: an adult in good health. CDR3s include the opening cysteine and the closing phenylalanine or tryptophan. A D gene is named only where the DNA matches it firmly. Clone size, where shown, is once, few, many, or a class for clones that have expanded.

length	V	size	J	D	DNA	CDR3
19	TRBV15	once	TRBJ1-5	-	TGTGCCACCAGCAGAGACCCCCCTACAGGGCTAGGTAGCAATCAGCCCCAGCATTTT	CATSRDPPTGLGSNQPQHF
15	TRBV6-5	-	TRBJ2-3	-	TGTGCCAGCAGTTACGAGTCAACCTTTACAGATACGCAGTATTTT	CASSYESTFTDTQYF
11	TRBV20-1	-	TRBJ2-2	-	TGCAGTGCTAGTAGGGCAGGGCTGTTGTTTTTT	CSASRAGLLFF
16	TRBV7-9	few	TRBJ2-5	-	TGTGCCAGCACCATGGCCGGTAGCGGACCCCAAGAGACCCAGTACTTC	CASTMAGSGPQETQYF
16	TRBV6-6	once	TRBJ2-5	TRBD2	TGTGCCAGCAGTTACAAGCGGGGGGGCATCGGGGAGACCCAGTACTTC	CASSYKRGGIGETQYF
16	TRBV11-2	-	TRBJ1-2	-	TGTGCCAGCAGCCCCTCGGGGCAGTACTCGGCCTATGGCTACACCTTC	CASSPSGQYSAYGYTF
15	TRBV5-1	few	TRBJ1-2	-	TGCGCCAGCAGCCTGCATCAAGCAGCTAACTATGGCTACACCTTC	CASSLHQAANYGYTF
15	TRBV2	-	TRBJ2-7	TRBD2	TGTGCCAGCAGTCGATCCGGGACTAGCAGAGGCGAGCAGTACTTC	CASSRSGTSRGEQYF
14	TRBV19	-	TRBJ1-1	TRBD1	TGTGCCAGTAGTATCGGGGGAGGACAGGCTGAAGCTTTCTTT	CASSIGGGQAEAFF
12	TRBV11-2	-	TRBJ2-7	-	TGTGCCAGCAGCTTTCAGGCAAACGAGCAGTACTTC	CASSFQANEQYF
16	TRBV7-9	-	TRBJ1-4	TRBD1	TGTGCCAGCAGCTTGGGGGACAGGGGGCCGGATGAAAAACTGTTTTTT	CASSLGDRGPDEKLFF
15	TRBV15	few	TRBJ2-7	-	TGTGCCACCAGCAGAGGAGTCGTTAGCTCCTACGAGCAGTACTTC	CATSRGVVSSYEQYF
18	TRBV5-5	-	TRBJ1-2	TRBD1	TGTGCCAGCAGCTCCGCCGGGACAGCAGGGCGGTTGGACTATGGCTACACCTTC	CASSSAGTAGRLDYGYTF
15	TRBV5-6	-	TRBJ1-2	TRBD1	TGTGCCAGCAGCTTGGGGGGGACAGGGATTCCTGGCTACACCTTC	CASSLGGTGIPGYTF
16	TRBV4-2	-	TRBJ1-2	TRBD1	TGTGCCAGCAGCCGTTGGGGCGGACAGGGAGGAGATGGCTACACCTTC	CASSRWGGQGGDGYTF
11	TRBV20-1	-	TRBJ1-4	-	TGCAGTGCTAGAGTAGGTGAAAAACTGTTTTTT	CSARVGEKLFF
18	TRBV3-1/TRBV3-2	-	TRBJ2-2	TRBD1	TGTGCCAGCAGCCAAAGGGACGGGGGACAGGGGATGCCCGGGGAGCTGTTTTTT	CASSQRDGGQGMPGELFF
13	TRBV2	once	TRBJ1-4	-	TGTGCCAGCGGAGGGACTTGGGGGGAAAAACTGTTTTTT	CASGGTWGEKLFF
17	TRBV7-9	-	TRBJ1-2	-	TGTGCCAGCAGCTTAGAGTCCTTGAGGGTTGCTAACTATGGCTACACCTTC	CASSLESLRVANYGYTF
14	TRBV2	-	TRBJ1-5	TRBD1	TGTGCCAGCAAGGGGGTGGGACAGGGTCAGCCCCAGCATTTT	CASKGVGQGQPQHF
14	TRBV28	-	TRBJ2-3	-	TGTGCCAGCAGTTTGAGTGTGGGGGTGCGTACGCAGTATTTT	CASSLSVGVRTQYF
11	TRBV14	-	TRBJ1-1	-	TGTGCCAGCAGCGGGGGCACTGAAGCTTTCTTT	CASSGGTEAFF
11	TRBV27	once	TRBJ1-3	TRBD1	TGTGCCGGAAGGGACAGACGGACCATATATTTT	CAGRDRRTIYF
13	TRBV30	few	TRBJ1-2	-	TGTGCCTGGAGTCCTTCAAGTAACTATGGCTACACCTTC	CAWSPSSNYGYTF
13	TRBV2	-	TRBJ1-3	-	TGTGCCAGCTGGAGAGACTCTGGAAACACCATATATTTT	CASWRDSGNTIYF
11	TRBV6-5	-	TRBJ2-7	-	TGTGCCACTTCAATCGGACAGGAGCAGTACTTC	CATSIGQEQYF
15	TRBV5-5	-	TRBJ1-1	TRBD1	TGTGCCAGCAGCCCGTACCAGGGGGTGGTCACTGAAGCTTTCTTT	CASSPYQGVVTEAFF
14	TRBV6-5	-	TRBJ2-5	TRBD2	TGTGCCAGCAGTTACTCAGCGGGATCAGAGACCCAGTACTTC	CASSYSAGSETQYF
15	TRBV11-3	-	TRBJ1-1	-	TGTGCCAGCAGCCCCGGGGGGCCTAGGAACACTGAAGCTTTCTTT	CASSPGGPRNTEAFF
19	TRBV15	-	TRBJ2-7	TRBD2	TGTGCCACCAGCATTTTCTGGACTAGCGGGGCCACCTTCCCCTACGAGCAGTACTTC	CATSIFWTSGATFPYEQYF
14	TRBV19	-	TRBJ1-5	-	TGTGCCAGTAGCTATGACAGTAGCAATCAGCCCCAGCATTTT	CASSYDSSNQPQHF
15	TRBV7-9	-	TRBJ1-4	-	TGTGCCAGCAGGCATCGGACGGACGTTAATGAAAAACTGTTTTTT	CASRHRTDVNEKLFF
16	TRBV7-8	-	TRBJ2-5	TRBD2	TGTGCCAGCAGTCCCGGGACTAGCGGGTCCCAAGAGACCCAGTACTTC	CASSPGTSGSQETQYF
13	TRBV5-6	few	TRBJ1-2	-	TGTGCCAGCAGCTTGATACAGGGTAGTGGCTACACCTTC	CASSLIQGSGYTF
15	TRBV4-1	-	TRBJ1-5	-	TGCGCCAGCAGCCCATCCCCGGACAGTTATCAGCCCCAGCATTTT	CASSPSPDSYQPQHF
16	TRBV6-5	-	TRBJ2-7	-	TGTGCCAGCAGTTACTCGAGGCCGGAAGTCGTCTACGAGCAGTACTTC	CASSYSRPEVVYEQYF
15	TRBV18	-	TRBJ1-1	-	TGTGCCAGCTCACCCCCCCGGGCGGCTTACTCTGAAGCTTTCTTT	CASSPPRAAYSEAFF
14	TRBV10-2	-	TRBJ2-7	TRBD2	TGCGCCAGCTCCCCTAGCGGGAGGGCCGGGGAGCAGTACTTC	CASSPSGRAGEQYF
14	TRBV6-5	once	TRBJ1-1	-	TGTGCCAGCCCTTACGAGGGGGGCTGCACTGAAGCTTTCTTT	CASPYEGGCTEAFF
15	TRBV27	-	TRBJ2-7	TRBD2	TGTGCCAGCAGTTCACTAGCGGGCGTCTTCTACGAGCAGTACTTC	CASSSLAGVFYEQYF